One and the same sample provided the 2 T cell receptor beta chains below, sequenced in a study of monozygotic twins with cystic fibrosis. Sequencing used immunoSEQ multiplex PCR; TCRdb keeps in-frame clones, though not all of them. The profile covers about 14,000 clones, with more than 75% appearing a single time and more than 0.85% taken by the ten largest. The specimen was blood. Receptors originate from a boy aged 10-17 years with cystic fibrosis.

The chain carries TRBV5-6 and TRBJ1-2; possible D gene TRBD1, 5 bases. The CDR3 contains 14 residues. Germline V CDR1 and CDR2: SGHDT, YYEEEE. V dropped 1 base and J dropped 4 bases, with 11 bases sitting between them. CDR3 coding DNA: TGTGCCAGCAGCTTGATACGACAGTCCTATGGCTACACCTTC. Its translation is CASSLIRQSYGYTF.

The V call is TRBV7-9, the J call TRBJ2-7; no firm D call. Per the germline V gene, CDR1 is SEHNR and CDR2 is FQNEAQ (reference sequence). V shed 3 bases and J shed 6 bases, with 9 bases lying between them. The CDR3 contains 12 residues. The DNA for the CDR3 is TGTGCCAGCAGCTTCTCAGGTACCGAGCAGTACTTC. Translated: CASSFSGTEQYF. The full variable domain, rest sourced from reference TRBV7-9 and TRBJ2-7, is DTGVSQNPRHKITKRGQNVTFRCDPISEHNRLYWYRQTLGQGPEFLTYFQNEAQLEKSRLLSDRFSAERPKGSFSTLEIQRTEQGDSAMYLCASSFSGTEQYFGPGTRLTVT.